One and the same sample provided the 5 T cell receptor beta chains below, sequenced in a study of response to subunit inactivated influenza vaccine. TCRdb itself ran the RT-PCR reads through MiXCR, one entry per CDR3 protein. The sample holds 650,000 to 800,000 distinct CDR3 sequences, approximately 13% seen once. The sequenced sample was PBMCs from blood, obtained 14 to 15 days before vaccination. These receptor sequences come from a man between 45 and 60 years old who received an inactivated influenza vaccine.

Written as DNA, the CDR3 is TGTGCCAGCACCCCAAGGGCAGGCTGGGGGAACACTGAAGCTTTCTTT. Amino acids: CASTPRAGWGNTEAFF. The chain has TRBV6-2 or TRBV6-3 and TRBJ1-1; D remains ambiguous. Trimming cost V 7 bases and J 1 base, with 19 bases left between them. There are 16 residues in the CDR3. The germline V gene has CDR1 MNHEY and CDR2 SVGEGT.

There are a few counts of this clonotype. Here the CDR3 reads CASSLTQELTDTQYF. As DNA, the CDR3 is TGCGCCAGCAGCCTAACCCAGGAGCTAACAGATACGCAGTATTTT. V usage is TRBV5-1 and J usage is TRBJ2-3; D not resolved. This CDR3 region has 15 residues. Trimming took off 4 bases at V and 3 bases at J, with 15 bases between the two ends. CDR1 is SGHRS and CDR2 is YFSETQ in the germline V gene.

This clonotype was seen only a few times. This CDR3 is CASSGRGWGSGANVLTF. As DNA, the CDR3 is TGTGCCAGCAGTGGCAGGGGTTGGGGCTCTGGGGCCAACGTCCTGACTTTC. The chain carries TRBV25-1 and TRBJ2-6, with D perhaps TRBD1 (6 bases). The V and J ends lost 4 bases and 0 bases respectively, with 13 bases between them. The CDR3 loop spans 17 amino acids. From germline, CDR1 is MGHDK and CDR2 SYGVNS. Based on the CDR3 plus reference TRBV25-1 and TRBJ2-6, the full variable domain is EADIYQTPRYLVIGTGKKITLECSQTMGHDKMYWYQQDPGMELHLIHYSYGVNSTEKGDLSSESTVSRIRTEHFPLTLESARPSHTSQYLCASSGRGWGSGANVLTFGAGSRLTVL.

This clonotype showed up just a few times. This chain uses TRBV15 with TRBJ2-5; D might be TRBD1 (5 bases). Germline V gives CDR1 LNHNV, CDR2 YYDKDF (reference sequence). V lost 6 bases to trimming and J lost 1 base, with 12 bases between them. CDR3 size: 14 residues. CDR3 loop: CATRGTGIQETQYF. The DNA for the CDR3 is TGTGCCACCAGAGGCACAGGAATCCAAGAGACCCAGTACTTC.

Many counts were recorded for this clonotype. The chain recombines TRBV5-1 with TRBJ2-7; tentatively, D is TRBD1 (6 bases). Trimming stripped 4 bases from V and 6 bases from J, with 11 bases between. Germline V gene lookup returns CDR1 SGHRS and CDR2 YFSETQ. The CDR3 has 12 amino acids. The CDR3 bases are TGCGCCAGCAGCGCACAGGGCTTCGAGCAGTACTTC. Protein sequence: CASSAQGFEQYF. The full variable domain, its missing parts supplied by reference TRBV5-1 and TRBJ2-7, is KAGVTQTPRYLIKTRGQQVTLSCSPISGHRSVSWYQQTPGQGLQFLFEYFSETQRNKGNFPGRFSGRQFSNSRSEMNVSTLELGDSALYLCASSAQGFEQYFGPGTRLTVT.